A selection of T cell receptor beta chains follows, all from one sample in a study of early T cells in non-severe SARS-CoV-2 infection. TCRdb itself ran the 5' RACE reads through MiXCR, one entry per CDR3 protein. The profile shows around 35,000 distinct CDR3 sequences, over 4.5% of them singletons. Source material: whole blood. The receptors derive from an adult who was a healthcare worker with PCR-confirmed SARS-CoV-2 infection or an uninfected control (not recorded which). Both conserved end residues are part of each CDR3. Each record gives: D gene, clone size, J gene, V gene, CDR3 protein, CDR3 DNA. A D gene is named only where the DNA matches it firmly. Some rows have no size entry. The others give once, few or many, or a class for an expanded clone.

-,many,TRBJ2-2,TRBV20-1,CSAKALMNTGELFF,TGCAGTGCTAAGGCACTGATGAACACCGGGGAGCTGTTTTTT
-,many,TRBJ2-7,TRBV28,CASRGRAYEQYF,TGTGCCAGCAGAGGGAGAGCCTACGAGCAGTACTTC
-,many,TRBJ2-3,TRBV20-1,CSARPVGRQADTQYF,TGCAGTGCCCGACCCGTGGGGCGGCAGGCAGATACGCAGTATTTT
-,many,TRBJ1-5,TRBV20-1,CSAREVVGGQPQHF,TGCAGTGCTAGAGAAGTGGTGGGAGGTCAGCCCCAGCATTTT
-,many,TRBJ2-6,TRBV19,CASSIMESGANVLTF,TGTGCCAGTAGTATCATGGAATCTGGGGCCAACGTCCTGACTTTC
-,-,TRBJ2-3,TRBV11-3,CASSHQLSGLTDTQYF,TGTGCCAGCAGCCATCAACTTAGCGGACTGACAGATACGCAGTATTTT
TRBD2,many,TRBJ2-5,TRBV5-1,CASSLIGLAGRQETQYF,TGCGCCAGCAGCTTAATAGGGCTAGCGGGCCGACAAGAGACCCAGTACTTC
-,once,TRBJ2-7,TRBV28,CASSLNGQPNSYEQYF,TGTGCCAGCAGTCTTAACGGACAGCCGAACTCCTACGAGCAGTACTTC
-,many,TRBJ2-7,TRBV6-1,CASSVSETLSSYEQYF,TGTGCCAGCAGTGTGTCAGAGACACTGAGCTCCTACGAGCAGTACTTC
-,many,TRBJ2-3,TRBV7-9,CASSTGTLWVTDTQYF,TGTGCCAGCAGCACCGGGACATTATGGGTGACAGATACGCAGTATTTT
-,many,TRBJ1-1,TRBV29-1,CSVRTGVNTEAFF,TGCAGCGTACGGACGGGGGTGAACACTGAAGCTTTCTTT
-,-,TRBJ1-1,TRBV3-1,CASSHQHPRPEAFF,TGTGCCAGCAGCCATCAACATCCCAGGCCTGAAGCTTTCTTT
-,few,TRBJ2-1,TRBV27,CASSFGNYNEQFF,TGTGCCAGCAGTTTCGGAAATTACAATGAGCAGTTCTTC